Below, 19 T cell receptor beta chains from the same sample are listed, as sequenced in a study of T-cell memory formation after mild COVID-19. Using its own MiXCR run on the 5' RACE reads, TCRdb lists one record per CDR3 protein. The data contain 110,000 to 150,000 distinct CDR3 sequences, less than 25% of them seen just once; the ten biggest clones take up approximately 25%. Sequencing used PBMCs or a T cell subset sorted from them (not recorded which). These receptors all stem from an adult woman who had mild COVID-19 (a few samples of this study predate the infection). Cell type and time point are not known.

This clonotype came up once. This sequence joins TRBV9 and TRBJ2-3, with 8 positions matching TRBD2. The CDR3 loop spans 16 amino acids. The germline gives CDR1 SGDLS, CDR2 YYNGEE. J lost 4 bases, V lost 0 bases, and 7 bases had no gene match. This CDR3 reads CASSVESGLAADTQYF. Written as DNA, the CDR3 is TGTGCCAGCAGCGTAGAATCCGGACTAGCAGCAGATACGCAGTATTTT.

This rearrangement joins TRBV9 to TRBJ2-7; D may match TRBD1 or TRBD2 (5 bases each). Germline CDR1 SGDLS, CDR2 YYNGEE. This CDR3 is 15 amino acids long. Trimming left V 3 bases short and J 4 bases short, with 17 bases between. This CDR3 is CASSALGTDGYEQYF. The CDR3 nucleotides read TGTGCCAGCAGCGCCCTCGGGACGGACGGTTACGAGCAGTACTTC.

This clonotype was seen a handful of times. The chain joins TRBV7-6 to TRBJ1-1; D is unresolved. This CDR3 has 15 residues. The V gene's germline CDR1 is SGHVS and CDR2 FNYEAQ. V dropped 4 bases and J dropped 3 bases, with 15 bases sitting between them. The CDR3 spells CASSYEGRADTEAFF. The CDR3 DNA reads as TGTGCCAGCAGCTACGAAGGGAGGGCTGACACTGAAGCTTTCTTT. The full variable domain, rest sourced from reference TRBV7-6 and TRBJ1-1, is GAGVSQSPRYKVTKRGQDVALRCDPISGHVSLYWYRQALGQGPEFLTYFNYEAQQDKSGLPNDRFSAERPEGSISTLTIQRTEQRDSAMYRCASSYEGRADTEAFFGQGTRLTVV.

V gene TRBV19 combines with J gene TRBJ2-1; D call uncertain. Trimming took 3 bases from V and 4 from J, leaving 13 bases between them. Germline-derived CDR1 and CDR2 are LNHDA and SQIVND (reference sequence). CDR3 length: 15 residues. The CDR3 DNA reads as TGTGCCAGTAGTATGGTACGTTCTCGTTACAATGAGCAGTTCTTC. Translated: CASSMVRSRYNEQFF.

This sequence joins TRBV29-1 and TRBJ2-7; D is unresolved. Germline CDR1 SQVTM, CDR2 ANQGSEA. With 5 bases removed from V and 3 bases from J, the gap between germline ends came to 5 bases. This CDR3 comprises 10 residues. DNA of the CDR3: TGCAGCGTTTCGGACTACGAGCAGTACTTC. This translates into CSVSDYEQYF.

This clonotype was detected only a few times. V is TRBV7-6 and J is TRBJ2-5, with D uncertain. The CDR3 totals 15 residues. The ends were cut back, 2 bases at V and 2 bases at J, with 12 bases in the middle. The germline gives CDR1 SGHVS, CDR2 FNYEAQ. The CDR3 sequence is CASSLYRTVQETQYF. CDR3 sequence (DNA): TGTGCCAGCAGCTTATATCGAACGGTGCAAGAGACCCAGTACTTC.

This clonotype has just a few counts. This rearrangement joins TRBV6-6 to TRBJ2-3; 13 nucleotides agree with TRBD2. The CDR3 extends over 16 amino acids. From germline, CDR1 is MNHNY and CDR2 SVGAGI (reference sequence). The V gene end was trimmed by 4 bases and the J gene end by 4 bases; junction bases not matched to a gene: 5. The CDR3 protein is CASSLLAGGPPDTQYF. The CDR3 coding sequence is TGTGCCAGCAGTTTACTAGCGGGAGGGCCCCCAGATACGCAGTATTTT.

The J gene is TRBJ2-5, the V gene TRBV3-1; D is possibly TRBD1 (5 bases). Germline V gives CDR1 LGHDT, CDR2 YNNKEL (reference sequence). Trimming took off 1 base at V and 2 bases at J, with 5 bases between the two ends. The CDR3 totals 13 residues. The CDR3 protein is CASSQGQQETQYF. Here the CDR3 DNA reads TGTGCCAGCAGCCAAGGACAGCAAGAGACCCAGTACTTC.

This clonotype was counted only a few times. The CDR3 region has the DNA TGTGCCATCAGTGAAGTAACAGCGCCTAACTATGGCTACACCTTC. Translation: CAISEVTAPNYGYTF. The chain combines TRBV10-3 with TRBJ1-2; D gene unclear. The CDR3 runs to 15 residues. From germline, CDR1 is ENHRY and CDR2 SYGVKD. V gave up 3 bases and J gave up 0 bases, with 11 bases separating them.

This clonotype was counted at least ten times. The rearrangement links TRBV19 to TRBJ2-5; no clear D gene. The CDR3 totals 15 residues. The V gene's germline CDR1 is LNHDA and CDR2 SQIVND (reference sequence). Trimming shortened V by 5 bases and J by 5 bases, and 18 bases separated the two germline ends. Here the CDR3 DNA reads TGTGCCAGTAGTGCTTCGGAGCTTCAAAGGGAGACCCAGTACTTC. This gives the protein CASSASELQRETQYF.

The V and J genes are TRBV7-9 and TRBJ2-1; the D gene is possibly TRBD2 (5 bases). The CDR3 covers 16 residues. CDR1 is SEHNR, CDR2 FQNEAQ, per germline (reference sequence). Trimming left V 5 bases short and J 0 bases short, with 14 bases between. The CDR3 bases are TGTGCCAGCAGCCCCAGTGGTGGGAGCTCCTACAATGAGCAGTTCTTC. Protein product: CASSPSGGSSYNEQFF.

This clonotype has a handful of counts. This chain connects TRBV9 to TRBJ2-7; unclear D gene. V was trimmed by 3 bases and J by 2 bases, leaving 9 bases between them. The CDR3 runs 13 residues. Germline lookup yields CDR1 SGDLS and CDR2 YYNGEE. CDR3 coding DNA: TGTGCCAGCAGCGCCCGAGACCCCTACGAGCAGTACTTC. It specifies CASSARDPYEQYF.

This clonotype showed up just a few times. V usage is TRBV5-1 and J usage is TRBJ2-7; TRBD1 or TRBD2 may be the D gene (6 bases each). Germline V gene data show CDR1 as SGHRS and CDR2 as YFSETQ. The CDR3 contains 15 residues. Trimming removed 2 bases from V and 0 bases from J, with 12 bases in between. CDR3 in DNA: TGCGCCAGCAGCTTCCGGGGGCCTGACTCCTACGAGCAGTACTTC. Translated: CASSFRGPDSYEQYF.

The rearrangement links TRBV7-9 to TRBJ1-2; D is unresolved. The CDR3 has 14 amino acids. With 1 base removed from V and 5 bases from J, the gap between germline ends came to 11 bases. Germline CDR1 SEHNR, CDR2 FQNEAQ (reference sequence). For the CDR3, the DNA is TGTGCCAGCAGCTTAGTCGCAGGCATGTATGGCTACACCTTC. Translation gives CASSLVAGMYGYTF. Looking up the rest from reference TRBV7-9 and TRBJ1-2 gives the full variable domain: DTGVSQNPRHKITKRGQNVTFRCDPISEHNRLYWYRQTLGQGPEFLTYFQNEAQLEKSRLLSDRFSAERPKGSFSTLEIQRTEQGDSAMYLCASSLVAGMYGYTFGSGTRLTVV.

The rearrangement joins TRBV7-2 to TRBJ1-1; tentatively, D is TRBD1 (6 bases). This CDR3 spans 14 amino acids. Germline V lookup: CDR1 SGHTA, CDR2 FQGNSA. V was clipped by 5 bases and J by 5 bases, with 15 bases between them. The CDR3 region is CASSTYRVATEAFF. The CDR3 DNA sequence: TGTGCCAGCAGCACATACAGGGTAGCAACTGAAGCTTTCTTT.

This clonotype was seen only a few times. The rearrangement uses TRBV7-2 and TRBJ2-1, with TRBD2 identical over 10 bases. The CDR3 has 14 amino acids. V trimming: 9 bases; J trimming: 4 bases; junction bases outside the gene matches: 6. Germline V gives CDR1 SGHTA, CDR2 FQGNSA. CDR3 protein: CASVPAGGYNEQFF. The CDR3, as DNA: TGTGCCAGTGTCCCAGCGGGAGGGTACAATGAGCAGTTCTTC.

This clonotype was seen more than once but under ten times. This chain uses TRBV4-1 with TRBJ1-5; D is ambiguous. The CDR3 spans 15 residues. Germline-derived CDR1 and CDR2 are MGHRA and YSYEKL. Trimming pared 1 base from V and 5 bases from J, leaving 12 bases between. The CDR3 here is CASSQARSLYQPQHF. CDR3 DNA: TGCGCCAGCAGCCAAGCGAGAAGTCTCTATCAGCCCCAGCATTTT.

The DNA for the CDR3 is TGCAGTGCTAGAGGTGGCCGGGGAGTGACTGAAGCTTTCTTT. It translates to CSARGGRGVTEAFF. The chain combines TRBV20-1 with TRBJ1-1, with no clear D. This CDR3 spans 14 amino acids. Deletions cut 1 base from V and 5 bases from J, with 14 bases between. The germline V gene encodes CDR1 DFQATT and CDR2 SNEGSKA (reference sequence).

The J gene is TRBJ2-7, the V gene TRBV27; D remains ambiguous. This CDR3 comprises 14 residues. V was cut by 0 bases and J by 0 bases, with 6 bases left in between. In germline, CDR1 is MNHEY, CDR2 SMNVEV (reference sequence). DNA for the CDR3: TGTGCCAGCAGTTTATCCGGCTACTCCTACGAGCAGTACTTC. Translation: CASSLSGYSYEQYF.